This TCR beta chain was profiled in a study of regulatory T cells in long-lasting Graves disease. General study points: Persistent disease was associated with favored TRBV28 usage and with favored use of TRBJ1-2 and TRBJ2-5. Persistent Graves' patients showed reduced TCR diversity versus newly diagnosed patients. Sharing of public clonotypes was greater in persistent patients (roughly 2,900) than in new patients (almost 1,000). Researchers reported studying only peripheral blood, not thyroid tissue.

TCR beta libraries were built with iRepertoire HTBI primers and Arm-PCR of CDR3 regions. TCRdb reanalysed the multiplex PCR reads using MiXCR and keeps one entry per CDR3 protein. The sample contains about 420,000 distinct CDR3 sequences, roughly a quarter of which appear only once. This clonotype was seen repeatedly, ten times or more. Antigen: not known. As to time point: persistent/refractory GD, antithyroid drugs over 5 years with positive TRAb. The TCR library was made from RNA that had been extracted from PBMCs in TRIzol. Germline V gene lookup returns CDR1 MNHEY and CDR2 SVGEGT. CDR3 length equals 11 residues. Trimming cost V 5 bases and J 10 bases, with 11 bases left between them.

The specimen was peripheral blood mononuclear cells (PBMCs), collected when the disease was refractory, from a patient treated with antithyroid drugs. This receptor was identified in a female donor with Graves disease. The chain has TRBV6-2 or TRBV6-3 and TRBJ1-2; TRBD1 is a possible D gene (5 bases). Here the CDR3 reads CASSEWDDYTF. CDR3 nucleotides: TGTGCCAGCAGTGAATGGGACGACTACACCTTC.